The present T cell receptor beta chain was sequenced within a study of cytomegalovirus exposure and HLA in healthy donors. General study results and limits: There were 150 to 200 TCR beta chains listed as cytomegalovirus-associated. The classifier, whose performance was assessed in both the original and validation cohorts, reportedly diagnosed cytomegalovirus status with high specificity and sensitivity.

CDR3 length: 16 amino acids. Germline loops: CDR1 SGHTA, CDR2 FQGNSA. Trimming removed 4 bases from V and 2 bases from J; junction bases left unmatched: 6. Worth noting for this clone: Its target is not known.

Clones were sequenced by immunoSEQ multiplex PCR, and TCRdb holds only the in-frame ones, with some missing. The sample lists 170,000 or so clones, approximately 83% occurring once. The receptor was isolated from a woman aged 18-35 years in good health and CMV-seropositive. The sequenced material came from PBMCs. The chain links TRBV7-2 to TRBJ1-4, with 8 bases aligning to TRBD1. The CDR3 DNA follows: TGTGCCAGCAGCTCGACAGGGGCGGGGACTAATGAAAAACTGTTTTTT. It encodes CASSSTGAGTNEKLFF.